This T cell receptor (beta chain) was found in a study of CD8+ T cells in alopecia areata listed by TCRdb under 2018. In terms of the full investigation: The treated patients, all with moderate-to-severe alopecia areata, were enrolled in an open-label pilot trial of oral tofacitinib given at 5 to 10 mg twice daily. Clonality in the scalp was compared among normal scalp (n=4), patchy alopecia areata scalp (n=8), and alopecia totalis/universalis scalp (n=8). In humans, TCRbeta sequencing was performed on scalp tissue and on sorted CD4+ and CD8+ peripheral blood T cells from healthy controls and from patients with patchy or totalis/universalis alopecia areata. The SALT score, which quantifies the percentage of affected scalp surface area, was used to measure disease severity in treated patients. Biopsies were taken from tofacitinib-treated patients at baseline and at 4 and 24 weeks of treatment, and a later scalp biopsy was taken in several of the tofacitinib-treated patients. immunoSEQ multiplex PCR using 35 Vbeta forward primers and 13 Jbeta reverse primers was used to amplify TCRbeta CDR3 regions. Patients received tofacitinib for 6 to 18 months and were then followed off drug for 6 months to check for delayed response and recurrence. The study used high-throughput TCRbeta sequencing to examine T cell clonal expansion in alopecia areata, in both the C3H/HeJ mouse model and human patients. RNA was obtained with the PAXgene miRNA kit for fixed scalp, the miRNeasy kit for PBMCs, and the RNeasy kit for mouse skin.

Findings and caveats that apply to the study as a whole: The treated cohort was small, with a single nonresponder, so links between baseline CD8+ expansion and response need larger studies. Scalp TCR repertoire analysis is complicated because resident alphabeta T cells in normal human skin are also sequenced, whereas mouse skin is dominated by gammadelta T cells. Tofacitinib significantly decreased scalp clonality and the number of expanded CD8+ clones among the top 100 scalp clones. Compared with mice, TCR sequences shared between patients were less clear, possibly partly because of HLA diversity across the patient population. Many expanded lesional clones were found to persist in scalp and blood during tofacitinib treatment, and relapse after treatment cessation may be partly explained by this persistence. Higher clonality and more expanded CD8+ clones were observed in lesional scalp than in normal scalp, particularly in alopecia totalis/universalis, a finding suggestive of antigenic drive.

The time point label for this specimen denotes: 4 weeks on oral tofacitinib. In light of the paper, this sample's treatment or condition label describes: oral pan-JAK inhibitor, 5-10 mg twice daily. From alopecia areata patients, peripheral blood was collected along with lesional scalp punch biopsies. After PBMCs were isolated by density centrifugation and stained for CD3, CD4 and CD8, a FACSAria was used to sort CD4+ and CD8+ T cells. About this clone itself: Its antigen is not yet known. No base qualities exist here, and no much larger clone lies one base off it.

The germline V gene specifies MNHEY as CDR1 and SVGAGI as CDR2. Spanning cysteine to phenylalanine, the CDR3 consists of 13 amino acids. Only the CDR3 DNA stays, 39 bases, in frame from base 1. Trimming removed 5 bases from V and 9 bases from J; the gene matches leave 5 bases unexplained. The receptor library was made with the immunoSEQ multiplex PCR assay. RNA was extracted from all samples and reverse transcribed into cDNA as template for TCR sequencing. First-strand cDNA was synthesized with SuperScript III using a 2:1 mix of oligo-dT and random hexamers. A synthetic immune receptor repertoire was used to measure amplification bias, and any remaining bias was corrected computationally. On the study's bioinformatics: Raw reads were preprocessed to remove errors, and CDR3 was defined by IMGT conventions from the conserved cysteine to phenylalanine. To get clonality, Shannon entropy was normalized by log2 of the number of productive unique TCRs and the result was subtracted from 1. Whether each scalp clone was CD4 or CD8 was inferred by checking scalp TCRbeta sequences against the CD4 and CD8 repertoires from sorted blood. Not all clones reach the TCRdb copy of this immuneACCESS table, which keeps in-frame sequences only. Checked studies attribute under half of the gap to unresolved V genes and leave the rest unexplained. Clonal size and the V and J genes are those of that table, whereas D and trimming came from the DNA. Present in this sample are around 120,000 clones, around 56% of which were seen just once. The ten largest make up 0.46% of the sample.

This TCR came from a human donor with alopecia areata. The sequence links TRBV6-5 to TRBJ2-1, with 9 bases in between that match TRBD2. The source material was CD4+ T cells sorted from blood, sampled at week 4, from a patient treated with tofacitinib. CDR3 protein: CASSASGKGEQFF. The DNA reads TGTGCCAGCAGTGCTAGCGGGAAGGGTGAGCAGTTCTTC.